Listed below are T cell receptor beta chains from one sample, sequenced in a study of cytomegalovirus exposure and HLA in healthy donors. This table comes from immunoSEQ multiplex PCR, and its TCRdb copy is limited to in-frame clones, with some not included. The sample includes roughly 200,000 clones, around 86% of them seen just once. The sample taken for sequencing was PBMCs. These receptors all come from a man aged 25-45 years in good health and CMV-seronegative. CDR3s include the opening cysteine and the closing phenylalanine or tryptophan. A D gene is named only where the DNA matches it firmly. Size values are once, few and many counts, or a class for expanded clones, and some rows have none.

NA	TRBV5-6	NA	TRBJ1-6	TGTGCCAGCAGCTTGGCCGGGGCAGGGGATCGATCACCCCTCCACTTT	CASSLAGAGDRSPLHF
NA	TRBV6-7	TRBD2	TRBJ2-3	TGTGCCAGCAGGACTAGCGGGCCCCCTAGGCCCACAGATACGCAGTATTTT	CASRTSGPPRPTDTQYF
once	TRBV28	NA	TRBJ1-2	TGTGCCAGCAGTATCCCGACCGCGGCCAGGGTAGACGCTAACTATGGCTACACCTTC	CASSIPTAARVDANYGYTF
NA	TRBV2	NA	TRBJ2-5	TGTGCCAGCAGCCTATGGTACCAAGAGACCCAGTACTTC	CASSLWYQETQYF
NA	TRBV10-2	NA	TRBJ2-1	TGCGCCAGCCTTGAGATCAATGAGCAGTTCTTC	CASLEINEQFF
few	TRBV10-2	TRBD1	TRBJ2-4	TGCGCCAGCAGGGACACAGGGGGCAAGGGGGACAGTCAGTACTTC	CASRDTGGKGDSQYF
few	TRBV7-6	NA	TRBJ1-2	TGTGCCAGCAGCTTAGCGACATTGTATGGCTACACCTTC	CASSLATLYGYTF
few	TRBV27	TRBD1	TRBJ1-4	TGTGCCAGCAGTGACAGGGAAGGAGAAAAACTGTTTTTT	CASSDREGEKLFF
NA	TRBV5-1	NA	TRBJ2-2	TGCGCCAGTCGAGAACAGGGTCGCACCGGGGAGCTGTTTTTT	CASREQGRTGELFF
NA	TRBV19	TRBD2	TRBJ2-5	TGTGCCAGTAGTATAGGACTAGCTGGAGAGACCCAGTACTTC	CASSIGLAGETQYF
once	TRBV6-6	TRBD1	TRBJ1-2	TGTGCCAGCAGACAGGGGAACTATGGCTACACCTTC	CASRQGNYGYTF
NA	TRBV19	NA	TRBJ1-1	TGTGCCGCCCAGTCCGGAGGGAACACTGAAGCTTTCTTT	CAAQSGGNTEAFF
once	TRBV6-1	NA	TRBJ2-5	TGTGCCAGCAGTGAACCGGGGGGCGGTGGGACCCAGTACTTC	CASSEPGGGGTQYF
NA	TRBV30	NA	TRBJ1-3	TGTGCCTGGAGTGTAGGGGGTGGCTTCGCCTCTGGAAACACCATATATTTT	CAWSVGGGFASGNTIYF
once	TRBV11-3	TRBD2	TRBJ2-2	TGTGCCAGCAGCTTAGGGAGCGGGGGACCCACCGGGGAGCTGTTTTTT	CASSLGSGGPTGELFF
NA	TRBV19	NA	TRBJ1-5	TGTGCCAGTAGTACCCGCGGTACAGGTCCCAATCAGCCCCAGCATTTT	CASSTRGTGPNQPQHF
NA	TRBV7-2	TRBD1	TRBJ1-5	TGTGCCAGCAGCCCGACAGGGCCGGGGCAGCCCCAGCATTTT	CASSPTGPGQPQHF
NA	TRBV11-2	NA	TRBJ2-3	TGTGCCAGCAGCTCGCGCTTGGATACGCAGTATTTT	CASSSRLDTQYF
NA	TRBV5-1	TRBD2	TRBJ2-7	TGCGCCAGCAGCCAGACTAGCGCTACCTACGAGCAGTACTTC	CASSQTSATYEQYF
NA	TRBV7-2	TRBD1	TRBJ2-7	TGTGCCAGCAGCCTAGACAGGGGCTACGAGCAGTACTTC	CASSLDRGYEQYF
NA	TRBV7-2	NA	TRBJ2-3	TGTGCCAGCAGCTTGACCGCCTGGGAGCGCCTGGGGGATACGCAGTATTTT	CASSLTAWERLGDTQYF
once	TRBV2	TRBD2	TRBJ2-1	TGTGCCAGCAGTGACTCCCTAGCGGGAGGTCACAATGAGCAGTTCTTC	CASSDSLAGGHNEQFF
NA	TRBV5-1	TRBD1	TRBJ2-1	TGCGCCAGCAGCTCCGGGACAGGGAACAATGAGCAGTTCTTC	CASSSGTGNNEQFF
NA	TRBV7-8	TRBD2	TRBJ2-3	TGTGCCAGCAGCCCATCCTCTGGACTAGCGGGGGCCGCAGATACGCAGTATTTT	CASSPSSGLAGAADTQYF
NA	TRBV7-2	NA	TRBJ1-2	TGTGCCAGCAGCTTAACAATTTTGGCCTACTATGGCTACACCTTC	CASSLTILAYYGYTF
NA	TRBV6-6	NA	TRBJ2-5	TGTGCCAGCAGGCCCCCGGGGTACCAAGAGACCCAGTACTTC	CASRPPGYQETQYF
NA	TRBV25-1	NA	TRBJ2-4	TGTGCCACCCAGAGCGGGTCGGGTCAGTACTTC	CATQSGSGQYF
once	TRBV5-1	TRBD2	TRBJ2-5	TGCGCCAGCAGCGGCTACCCAACTAGCGGGAGGGCCGTGGAGACCCAGTACTTC	CASSGYPTSGRAVETQYF
NA	TRBV5-6	NA	TRBJ2-3	TGTGCCAGCAGCTCTTCGGACAGCCTACTCCTCGACACAGATACGCAGTATTTT	CASSSSDSLLLDTDTQYF
NA	TRBV7-2	NA	TRBJ2-5	TGTGCCAGCAGCTCCCGGGGACAACAGACCCAGTACTTC	CASSSRGQQTQYF
once	TRBV7-9	NA	TRBJ2-3	TGTGCCAGCAGCATGAGCACCGCAGATACGCAGTATTTT	CASSMSTADTQYF
NA	TRBV5-6	TRBD2	TRBJ2-7	TGTGCATCGGGCGGGGGGGCTTCGGTCTACGAGCAGTACTTC	CASGGGASVYEQYF
NA	TRBV19	NA	TRBJ2-7	TGTGCCAGTAGTATTCACCAGGACGAGCAGTACTTC	CASSIHQDEQYF
once	TRBV29-1	NA	TRBJ2-5	TGCAGCGTTGCATTGCGAATGGTCCAAGAGACCCAGTACTTC	CSVALRMVQETQYF
NA	TRBV7-9	NA	TRBJ1-3	TGTGCCAGCAGCTCTGCAATCACGCTGGACAGCTCTGGAAACACCATATATTTT	CASSSAITLDSSGNTIYF